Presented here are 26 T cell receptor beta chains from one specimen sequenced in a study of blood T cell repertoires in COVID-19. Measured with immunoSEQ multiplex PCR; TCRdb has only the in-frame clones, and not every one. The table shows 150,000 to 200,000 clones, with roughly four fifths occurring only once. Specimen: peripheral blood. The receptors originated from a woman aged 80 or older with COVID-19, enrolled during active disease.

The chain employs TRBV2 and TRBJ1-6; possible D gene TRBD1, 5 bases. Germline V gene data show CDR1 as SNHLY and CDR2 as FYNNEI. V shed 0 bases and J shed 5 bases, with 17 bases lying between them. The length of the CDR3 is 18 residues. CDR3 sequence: CASSEAEFGGLNNSPLHF. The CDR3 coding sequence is TGTGCCAGCAGTGAAGCGGAGTTCGGGGGACTCAATAATTCACCCCTCCACTTT.

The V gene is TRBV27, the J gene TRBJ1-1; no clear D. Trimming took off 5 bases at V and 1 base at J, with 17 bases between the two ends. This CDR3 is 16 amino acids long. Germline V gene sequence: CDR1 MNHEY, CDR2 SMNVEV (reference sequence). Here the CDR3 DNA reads TGTGCCAGCAGTGGACCCGGGAATTTCAAGAACACTGAAGCTTTCTTT. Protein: CASSGPGNFKNTEAFF.

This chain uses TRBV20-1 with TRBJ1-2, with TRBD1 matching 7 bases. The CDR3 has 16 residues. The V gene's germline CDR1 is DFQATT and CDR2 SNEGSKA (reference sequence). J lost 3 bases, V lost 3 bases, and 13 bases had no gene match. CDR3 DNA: TGCAGTGCTAGTCCACTAAACGACAGGGCCTACTATGGCTACACCTTC. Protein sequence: CSASPLNDRAYYGYTF.

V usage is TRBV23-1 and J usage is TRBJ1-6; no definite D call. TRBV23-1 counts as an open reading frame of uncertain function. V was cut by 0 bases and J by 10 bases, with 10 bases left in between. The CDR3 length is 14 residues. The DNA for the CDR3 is TGCGCCAGCAGTCAATCTCCCGGCGGATCACCCCTCCACTTT. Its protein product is CASSQSPGGSPLHF.

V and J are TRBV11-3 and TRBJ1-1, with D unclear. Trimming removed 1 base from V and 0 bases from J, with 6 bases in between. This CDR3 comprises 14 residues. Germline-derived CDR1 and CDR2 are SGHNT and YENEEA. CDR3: CASSLAQVNTEAFF. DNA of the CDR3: TGTGCCAGCAGCTTAGCCCAGGTGAACACTGAAGCTTTCTTT.

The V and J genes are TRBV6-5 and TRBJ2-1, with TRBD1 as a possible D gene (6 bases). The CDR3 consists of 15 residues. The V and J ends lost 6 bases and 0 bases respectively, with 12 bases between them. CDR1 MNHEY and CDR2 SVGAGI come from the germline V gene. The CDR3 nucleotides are TGTGCCAGCAGCCCCGAGACAGGCTCCTACAATGAGCAGTTCTTC. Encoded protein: CASSPETGSYNEQFF.

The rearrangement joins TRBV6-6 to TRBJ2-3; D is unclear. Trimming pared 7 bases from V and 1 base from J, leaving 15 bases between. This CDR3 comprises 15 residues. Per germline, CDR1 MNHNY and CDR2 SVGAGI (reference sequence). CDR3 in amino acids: CASTRGDPGTDTQYF. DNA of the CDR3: TGTGCCAGCACCCGAGGTGATCCTGGCACAGATACGCAGTATTTT.

The CDR3 loop reads CSARPGEAGELFF. The CDR3 DNA reads TGCAGCGCCCGGCCGGGGGAAGCCGGGGAGCTGTTTTTT. The V and J genes are TRBV29-1 and TRBJ2-2, with D tentatively TRBD2 (6 bases). Trimming took off 7 bases at V and 6 bases at J, with 15 bases between the two ends. CDR1 is SQVTM and CDR2 is ANQGSEA in the germline V gene. CDR3 length: 13 residues.

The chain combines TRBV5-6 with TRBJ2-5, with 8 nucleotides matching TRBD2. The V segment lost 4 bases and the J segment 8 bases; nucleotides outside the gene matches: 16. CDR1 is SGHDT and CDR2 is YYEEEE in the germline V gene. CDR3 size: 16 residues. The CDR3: CASSPDSGTTRRTQYF. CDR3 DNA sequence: TGTGCCAGCAGCCCGGATAGCGGGACCACCCGAAGAACCCAGTACTTC.

The CDR3 sequence is CASSESGTGNYEQYF. DNA of the CDR3: TGTGCCAGCAGTGAATCCGGGACAGGGAACTACGAGCAGTACTTC. This sequence joins TRBV2 and TRBJ2-7; the match to TRBD1 covers 9 bases. Germline V gene data show CDR1 as SNHLY and CDR2 as FYNNEI. This CDR3 has 15 residues. V lost 2 bases to trimming and J lost 3 bases; unmatched junction nucleotides: 5.

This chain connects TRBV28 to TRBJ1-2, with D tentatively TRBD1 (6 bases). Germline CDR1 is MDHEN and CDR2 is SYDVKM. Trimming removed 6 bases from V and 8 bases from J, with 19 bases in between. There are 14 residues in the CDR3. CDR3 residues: CASRVTGRGEGYTF. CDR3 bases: TGTGCCAGCAGAGTAACCGGCAGGGGAGAGGGCTACACCTTC.

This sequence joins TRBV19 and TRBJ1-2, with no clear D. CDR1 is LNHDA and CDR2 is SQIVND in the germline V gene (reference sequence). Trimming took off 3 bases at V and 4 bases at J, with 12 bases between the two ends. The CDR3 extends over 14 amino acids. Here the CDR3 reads CASSMGRGIYGYTF. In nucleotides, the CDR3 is TGTGCCAGTAGTATGGGGAGAGGGATCTATGGCTACACCTTC.

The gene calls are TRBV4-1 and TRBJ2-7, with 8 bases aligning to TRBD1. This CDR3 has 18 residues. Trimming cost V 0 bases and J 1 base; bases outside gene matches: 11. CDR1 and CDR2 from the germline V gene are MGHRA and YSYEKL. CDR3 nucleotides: TGCGCCAGCAGCCAAGACGTTCCCGGACAGGGACTTTCCTACGAGCAGTACTTC. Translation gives CASSQDVPGQGLSYEQYF.

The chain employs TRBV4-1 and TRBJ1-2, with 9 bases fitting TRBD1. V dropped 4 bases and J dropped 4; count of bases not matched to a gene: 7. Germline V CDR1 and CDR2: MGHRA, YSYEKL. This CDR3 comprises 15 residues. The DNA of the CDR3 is TGCGCCAGCAGCCGGAGCGGACAGGGGTTCTATGGCTACACCTTC. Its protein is CASSRSGQGFYGYTF.

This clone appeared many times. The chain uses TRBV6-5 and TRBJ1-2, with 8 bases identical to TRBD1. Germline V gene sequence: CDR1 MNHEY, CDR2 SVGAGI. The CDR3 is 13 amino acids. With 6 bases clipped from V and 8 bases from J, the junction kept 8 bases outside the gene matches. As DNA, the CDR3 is TGTGCCAGCAGGGCGGGACAGGCTAGCGGCTACACCTTC. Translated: CASRAGQASGYTF.

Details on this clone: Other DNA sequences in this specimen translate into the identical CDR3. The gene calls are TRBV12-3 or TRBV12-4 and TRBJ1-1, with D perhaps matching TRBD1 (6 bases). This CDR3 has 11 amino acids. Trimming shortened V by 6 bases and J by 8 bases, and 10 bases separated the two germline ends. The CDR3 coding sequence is TGTGCCAGCAGCCGGACAGTCGAAGCTTTCTTT. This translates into CASSRTVEAFF.

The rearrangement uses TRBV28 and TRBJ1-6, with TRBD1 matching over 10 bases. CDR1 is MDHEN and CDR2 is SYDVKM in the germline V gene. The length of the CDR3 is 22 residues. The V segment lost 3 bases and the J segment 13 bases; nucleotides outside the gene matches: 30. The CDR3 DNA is TGTGCCAGCAGTTTGGCGAGACGTGTTCGAGGGACAGGGGACAAGGTCTTTGGTCCCCTCCACTTT. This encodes CASSLARRVRGTGDKVFGPLHF.

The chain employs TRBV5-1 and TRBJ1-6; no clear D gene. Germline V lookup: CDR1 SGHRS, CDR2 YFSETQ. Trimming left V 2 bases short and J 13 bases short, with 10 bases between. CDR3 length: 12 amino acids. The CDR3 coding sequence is TGCGCCAGCAGCTTCCCCGCGGGGCCCCTCCACTTT. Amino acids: CASSFPAGPLHF.

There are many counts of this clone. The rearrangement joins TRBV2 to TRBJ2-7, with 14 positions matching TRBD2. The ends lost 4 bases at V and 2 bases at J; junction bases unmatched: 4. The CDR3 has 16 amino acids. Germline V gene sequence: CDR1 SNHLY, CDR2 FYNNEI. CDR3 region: CASSGLAGGFPYEQYF. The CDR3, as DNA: TGTGCCAGCAGTGGACTAGCGGGAGGGTTCCCCTACGAGCAGTACTTC.

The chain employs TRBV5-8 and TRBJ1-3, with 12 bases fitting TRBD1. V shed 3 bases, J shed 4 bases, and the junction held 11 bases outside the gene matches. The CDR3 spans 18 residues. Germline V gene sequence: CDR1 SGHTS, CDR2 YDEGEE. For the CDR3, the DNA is TGTGCCAGCAGCTCCCGGGACAGGGGGCGCGTTGACGGAAACACCATATATTTT. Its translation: CASSSRDRGRVDGNTIYF.

The CDR3 DNA reads TGTGCCAGCAGCTCGCCTCGGACAGGGGGAATCTACGAGCAGTACTTC. It is translated as CASSSPRTGGIYEQYF. The chain is built from TRBV5-8 and TRBJ2-7; 10 nucleotides match TRBD1. The CDR3 is 16 residues long. CDR1 is SGHTS and CDR2 is YDEGEE in the germline V gene. V lost 3 bases to trimming and J lost 3 bases; unmatched junction nucleotides: 9.

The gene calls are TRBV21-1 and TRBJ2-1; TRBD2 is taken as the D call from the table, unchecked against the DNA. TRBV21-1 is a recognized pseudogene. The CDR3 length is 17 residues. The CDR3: CASSKRGGRLSYNEQFF. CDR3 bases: TGTGCCAGCAGCAAGCGTGGCGGGAGGCTCTCCTACAATGAGCAGTTCTTC.

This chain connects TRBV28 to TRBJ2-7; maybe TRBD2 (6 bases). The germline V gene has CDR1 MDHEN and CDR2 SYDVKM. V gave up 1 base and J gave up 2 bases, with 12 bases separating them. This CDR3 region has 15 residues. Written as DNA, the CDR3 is TGTGCCAGCAGTTTATCCCTAGCGCCAACCTACGAGCAGTACTTC. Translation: CASSLSLAPTYEQYF.

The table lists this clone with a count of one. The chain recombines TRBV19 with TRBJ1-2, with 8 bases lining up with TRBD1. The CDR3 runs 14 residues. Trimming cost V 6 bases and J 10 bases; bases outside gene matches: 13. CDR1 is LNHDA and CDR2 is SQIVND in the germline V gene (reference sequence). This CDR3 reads CASRSKPGTGDYTF. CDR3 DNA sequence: TGTGCCAGTAGATCAAAACCCGGGACAGGTGACTACACCTTC. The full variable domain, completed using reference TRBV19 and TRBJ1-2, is DGGITQSPKYLFRKEGQNVTLSCEQNLNHDAMYWYRQDPGQGLRLIYYSQIVNDFQKGDIAEGYSVSREKKESFPLTVTSAQKNPTAFYLCASRSKPGTGDYTFGSGTRLTVV.

The CDR3 sequence: CASSYSQGGYNEQFF. In DNA form, the CDR3 reads TGTGCCAGCAGTTACTCTCAGGGGGGTTACAATGAGCAGTTCTTC. The rearrangement uses TRBV6-5 and TRBJ2-1; possibly TRBD1 for D (7 bases). CDR3 length: 15 amino acids. Deletions cut 0 bases from V and 4 bases from J, with 10 bases between. Germline V lookup: CDR1 MNHEY, CDR2 SVGAGI.

CDR3 coding DNA: TGTGCCAGTAAAAGGGGGGGAACAGGGACTAATTCACCCCTCCACTTT. This sequence encodes CASKRGGTGTNSPLHF. The chain carries TRBV19 and TRBJ1-6; TRBD1 might be the D (6 bases). Germline lookup yields CDR1 LNHDA and CDR2 SQIVND (reference sequence). CDR3 length: 16 residues. Trimming pared 7 bases from V and 6 bases from J, leaving 19 bases between.